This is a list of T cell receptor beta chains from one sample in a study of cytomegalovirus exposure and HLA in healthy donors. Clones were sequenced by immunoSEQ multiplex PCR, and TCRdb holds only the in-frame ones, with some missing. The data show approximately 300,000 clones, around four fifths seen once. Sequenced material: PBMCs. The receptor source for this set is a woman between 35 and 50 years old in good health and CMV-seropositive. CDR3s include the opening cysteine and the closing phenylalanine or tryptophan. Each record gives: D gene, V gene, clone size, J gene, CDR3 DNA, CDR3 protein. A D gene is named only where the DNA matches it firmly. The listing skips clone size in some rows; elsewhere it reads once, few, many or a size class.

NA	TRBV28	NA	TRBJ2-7	TGTGCCAGTAAATTCCGGGGGATAGGGTACGAGCAGTACTTC	CASKFRGIGYEQYF
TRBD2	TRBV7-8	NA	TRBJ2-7	TGTGCCAGCAGCCTAAGCGGGAGAGTCCACGAGCAGTACTTC	CASSLSGRVHEQYF
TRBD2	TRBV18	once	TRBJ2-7	TGTGCCAGCTCACCCACGGCGGGAGGATCCTACGAGCAGTACTTC	CASSPTAGGSYEQYF
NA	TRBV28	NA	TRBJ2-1	TGTGCCAGCACCCCTGGGGCGGGGACTGAGCAGTTCTTC	CASTPGAGTEQFF
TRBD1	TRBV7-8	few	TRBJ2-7	TGTGCCAGCAGCTCCCAGTACGAGACAGGGGGTTACGAGCAGTACTTC	CASSSQYETGGYEQYF
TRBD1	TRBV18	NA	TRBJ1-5	TGTGCCAGCTCACCCCTGATCCTAGGGACAGATCAGCCCCAGCATTTT	CASSPLILGTDQPQHF
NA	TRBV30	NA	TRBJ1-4	TGTGCCTGGAGTGTCTACCCCCGTCTATTTAATGAAAAACTGTTTTTT	CAWSVYPRLFNEKLFF
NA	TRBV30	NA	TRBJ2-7	TGTGCCTGGAGTGACAGATACGAGCAGTACTTC	CAWSDRYEQYF
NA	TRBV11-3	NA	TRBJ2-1	TGTGCCAGCAGCCCCACAGGTCCCATAGCTAATGAGCAGTTCTTC	CASSPTGPIANEQFF
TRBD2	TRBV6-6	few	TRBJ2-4	TGTGCCAGCAGTTGGACTAGCGGGAGAACCTTTCAGTACTTC	CASSWTSGRTFQYF
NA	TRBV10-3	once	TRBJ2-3	TGTGCCATCAGGGGTAGCGCGGACACAGATACGCAGTATTTT	CAIRGSADTDTQYF
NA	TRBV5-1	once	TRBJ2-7	TGCGCCAGCAGCTTAGACCAGGGGTTTGTCTCCCACGAGCAGTACTTC	CASSLDQGFVSHEQYF